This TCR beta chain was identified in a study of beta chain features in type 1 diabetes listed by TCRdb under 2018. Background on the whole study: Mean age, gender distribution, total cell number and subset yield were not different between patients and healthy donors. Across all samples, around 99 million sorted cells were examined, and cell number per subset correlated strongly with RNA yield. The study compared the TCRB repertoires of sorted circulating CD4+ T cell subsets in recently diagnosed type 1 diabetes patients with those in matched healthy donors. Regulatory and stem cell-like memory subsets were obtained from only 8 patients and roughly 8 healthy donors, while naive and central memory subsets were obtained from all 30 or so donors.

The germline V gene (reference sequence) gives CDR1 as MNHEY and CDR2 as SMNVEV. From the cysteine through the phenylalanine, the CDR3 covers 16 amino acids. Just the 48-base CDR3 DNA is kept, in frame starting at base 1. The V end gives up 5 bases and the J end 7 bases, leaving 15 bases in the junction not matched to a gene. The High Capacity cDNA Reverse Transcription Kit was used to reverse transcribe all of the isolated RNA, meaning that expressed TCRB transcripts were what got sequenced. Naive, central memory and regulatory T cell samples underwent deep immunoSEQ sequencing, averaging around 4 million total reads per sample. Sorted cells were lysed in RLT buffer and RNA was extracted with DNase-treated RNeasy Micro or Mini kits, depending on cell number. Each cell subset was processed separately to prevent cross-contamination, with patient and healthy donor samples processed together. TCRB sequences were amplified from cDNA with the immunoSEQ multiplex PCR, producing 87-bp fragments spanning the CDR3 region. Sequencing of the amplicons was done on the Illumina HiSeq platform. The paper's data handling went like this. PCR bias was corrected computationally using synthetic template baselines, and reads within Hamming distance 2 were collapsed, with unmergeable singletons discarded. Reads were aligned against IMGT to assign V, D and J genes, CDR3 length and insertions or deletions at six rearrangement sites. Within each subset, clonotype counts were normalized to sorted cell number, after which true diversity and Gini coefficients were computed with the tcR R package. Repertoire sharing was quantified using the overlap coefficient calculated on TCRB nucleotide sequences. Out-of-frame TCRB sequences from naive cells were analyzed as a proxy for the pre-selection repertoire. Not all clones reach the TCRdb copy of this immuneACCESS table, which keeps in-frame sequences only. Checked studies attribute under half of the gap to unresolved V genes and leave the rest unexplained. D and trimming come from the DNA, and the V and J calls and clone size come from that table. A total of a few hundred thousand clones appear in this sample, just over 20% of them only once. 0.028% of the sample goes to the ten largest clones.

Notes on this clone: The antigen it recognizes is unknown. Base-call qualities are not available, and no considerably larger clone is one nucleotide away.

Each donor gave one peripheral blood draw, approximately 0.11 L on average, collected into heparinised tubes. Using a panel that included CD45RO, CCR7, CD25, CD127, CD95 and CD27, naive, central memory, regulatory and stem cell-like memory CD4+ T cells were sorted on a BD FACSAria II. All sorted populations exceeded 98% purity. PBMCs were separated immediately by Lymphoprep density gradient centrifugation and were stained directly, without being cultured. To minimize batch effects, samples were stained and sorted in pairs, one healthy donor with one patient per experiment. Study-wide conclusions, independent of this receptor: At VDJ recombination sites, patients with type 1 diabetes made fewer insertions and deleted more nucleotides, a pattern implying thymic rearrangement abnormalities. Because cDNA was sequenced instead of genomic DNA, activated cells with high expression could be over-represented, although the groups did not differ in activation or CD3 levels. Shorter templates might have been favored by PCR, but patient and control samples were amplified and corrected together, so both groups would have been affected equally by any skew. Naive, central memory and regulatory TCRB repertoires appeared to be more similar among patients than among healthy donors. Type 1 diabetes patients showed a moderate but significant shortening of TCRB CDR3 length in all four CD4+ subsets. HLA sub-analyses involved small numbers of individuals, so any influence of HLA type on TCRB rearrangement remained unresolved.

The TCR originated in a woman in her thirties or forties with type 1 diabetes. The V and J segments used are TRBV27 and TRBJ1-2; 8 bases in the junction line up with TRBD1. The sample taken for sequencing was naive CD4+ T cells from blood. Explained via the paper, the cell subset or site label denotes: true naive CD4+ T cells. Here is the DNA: TGTGCCAGCAGTCCCACCCCCGCAGGGGGCCGTGGTGGCTACACCTTC. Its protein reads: CASSPTPAGGRGGYTF.